This entry lists 28 T cell receptor beta chains sequenced from one sample in a study of blood T cell repertoires in COVID-19. Clones were sequenced by immunoSEQ multiplex PCR, and TCRdb holds only the in-frame ones, with some missing. Seen here are about 190,000 clones, over 70% observed once, and the top ten hold roughly 6.4%. Sample: peripheral blood. Receptor source: a man aged 55 to 70 with acute or convalescent COVID-19.

V usage is TRBV2 and J usage is TRBJ1-3, with TRBD1 matching over 9 bases. The CDR3 consists of 17 residues. Germline CDR1 and CDR2: SNHLY and FYNNEI. The junction had 8 bases not matched to a gene; V was cut back by 5 bases and J by 0 bases. Here the CDR3 reads CASSILQGALSGNTIYF. CDR3 nucleotides: TGTGCCAGCAGTATTCTACAGGGGGCGCTCTCTGGAAACACCATATATTTT. The variable domain in full, with the rest retrieved from reference TRBV2 and TRBJ1-3, is EPEVTQTPSHQVTQMGQEVILRCVPISNHLYFYWYRQILGQKVEFLVSFYNNEISEKSEIFDDQFSVERPDGSNFTLKIRSTKLEDSAMYFCASSILQGALSGNTIYFGEGSWLTVV.

V gene TRBV5-6 combines with J gene TRBJ2-7; D gene uncertain. V gave up 0 bases and J gave up 1 base, with 2 bases separating them. Germline V CDR1 and CDR2: SGHDT, YYEEEE. The CDR3 is 12 residues long. CDR3 nucleotides: TGTGCCAGCAGCTTGGCGTCCTACGAGCAGTACTTC. Translation gives CASSLASYEQYF.

The chain employs TRBV9 and TRBJ1-1; the D gene is possibly TRBD1 (5 bases). The CDR3 is 14 residues long. Germline assignment: CDR1 SGDLS and CDR2 YYNGEE. With 4 bases removed from V and 2 bases from J, the gap between germline ends came to 12 bases. The CDR3 protein is CASSFDSTNTEAFF. The DNA of the CDR3 is TGTGCCAGCAGCTTCGACAGTACAAACACTGAAGCTTTCTTT.

The rearrangement links TRBV19 to TRBJ2-1, with D possibly being TRBD2 (6 bases). The V end lost 2 bases, the J end lost 5 bases, and 13 bases lay between the germline ends. CDR1 is LNHDA, CDR2 SQIVND, per germline (reference sequence). The CDR3 is 15 residues long. The CDR3 sequence: CASSIKGLKDNEQFF. CDR3 coding DNA: TGTGCCAGTAGTATAAAGGGACTCAAAGACAATGAGCAGTTCTTC.

This chain joins TRBV11-3 and TRBJ2-1; 7 bases are a match to TRBD2. Germline-derived CDR1 and CDR2 are SGHNT and YENEEA. The J segment lost 1 base and the V segment lost 1 base, leaving 4 bases of the junction unmatched. The length of the CDR3 is 16 residues. The CDR3 DNA follows: TGTGCCAGCAGCTTAGGAGGCGGGAGATCCTACAATGAGCAGTTCTTC. Amino acid sequence: CASSLGGGRSYNEQFF.

The chain uses TRBV11-2 and TRBJ2-7; 8 bases match TRBD1. The CDR3 loop spans 15 amino acids. Germline V gives CDR1 SGHAT, CDR2 FQNNGV. Trimming at V came to 5 bases and at J to 3 bases, leaving 9 bases not matched to a gene. The CDR3, as DNA: TGTGCCAGCAGCATTACAGGGGGAGTCGGCTACGAGCAGTACTTC. Translated, it gives CASSITGGVGYEQYF.

The V and J genes are TRBV2 and TRBJ1-2; 9 bases are a match to TRBD1. Germline trimming cut 4 bases from V and 5 bases from J; bases unmatched to any gene: 5. Germline CDR1 reads SNHLY; CDR2 reads FYNNEI. The CDR3 covers 14 residues. The CDR3 is CASSVLQGAYGYTF. CDR3 nucleotide sequence: TGTGCCAGCAGTGTGTTACAGGGGGCGTATGGCTACACCTTC.

V gene TRBV7-9 combines with J gene TRBJ2-3; 7 bases fit TRBD2. The V gene end was trimmed by 2 bases and the J gene end by 0 bases; junction bases not matched to a gene: 5. Germline V gene data show CDR1 as SEHNR and CDR2 as FQNEAQ (reference sequence). This CDR3 spans 16 amino acids. CDR3 protein: CASSLSSGASTDTQYF. CDR3 DNA sequence: TGTGCCAGCAGCTTATCCAGCGGGGCCAGCACAGATACGCAGTATTTT.

V usage is TRBV19 and J usage is TRBJ2-6, with TRBD1 matching 8 bases. This CDR3 is 15 amino acids long. V dropped 6 bases and J dropped 2; count of bases not matched to a gene: 3. The germline V gene encodes CDR1 LNHDA and CDR2 SQIVND (reference sequence). CDR3 sequence reads: CASSPQGAGANVLTF. The CDR3 DNA sequence: TGTGCCAGTAGCCCACAGGGGGCTGGGGCCAACGTCCTGACTTTC.

The rearrangement uses TRBV11-2 and TRBJ2-1; D is unresolved. CDR1 SGHAT and CDR2 FQNNGV come from the germline V gene. V was shortened by 2 bases and J by 5 bases, with 22 bases between the two germline ends. The CDR3 loop spans 18 amino acids. The CDR3 nucleotides read TGTGCCAGCAGCTTATCCCCCAGGCGTCAGATGATGAACAATGAGCAGTTCTTC. Translation: CASSLSPRRQMMNNEQFF.

This rearrangement joins TRBV29-1 to TRBJ1-1; D call uncertain. The CDR3 extends over 11 amino acids. Trimming pared 8 bases from V and 3 bases from J, leaving 10 bases between. The germline gives CDR1 SQVTM, CDR2 ANQGSEA. CDR3 sequence: CSFRGDTEAFF. For the CDR3, the DNA is TGCAGCTTCCGAGGCGACACTGAAGCTTTCTTT. The whole variable domain, remainder taken from reference TRBV29-1 and TRBJ1-1, is SAVISQKPSRDICQRGTSLTIQCQVDSQVTMMFWYRQQPGQSLTLIATANQGSEATYESGFVIDKFPISRPNLTFSTLTVSNMSPEDSSIYLCSFRGDTEAFFGQGTRLTVV.

The chain employs TRBV5-6 and TRBJ2-5, with TRBD1 matching over 8 bases. Trimming removed 6 bases from V and 1 base from J; junction bases left unmatched: 5. The germline V gene encodes CDR1 SGHDT and CDR2 YYEEEE. This CDR3 is 14 amino acids long. The CDR3 sequence: CASNLQGVQETQYF. CDR3 in DNA: TGTGCCAGCAACCTACAGGGGGTCCAAGAGACCCAGTACTTC.

A few counts support this clone. The chain is built from TRBV10-1 and TRBJ1-2; 7 nucleotides agree with TRBD1. The trim removed 3 bases at V and 3 bases at J, leaving 10 bases unmatched. Per germline, CDR1 WNHNN and CDR2 SYGVQD (reference sequence). The CDR3 contains 16 residues. The CDR3 protein is CASSEEDRYVDYGYTF. CDR3 nucleotides: TGCGCCAGCAGTGAAGAGGACAGGTACGTCGACTATGGCTACACCTTC.

This clone was detected only a few times. The chain links TRBV5-8 to TRBJ1-4; D unclear. This CDR3 has 17 amino acids. Deletions cut 0 bases from V and 0 bases from J, with 12 bases between. Germline V gene data show CDR1 as SGHTS and CDR2 as YDEGEE. The CDR3 bases are TGTGCCAGCAGCTTGGCCCTCAGCGCAGCAACTAATGAAAAACTGTTTTTT. This codes for CASSLALSAATNEKLFF.

The gene calls are TRBV20-1 and TRBJ2-1; no clear D gene. Trimming cost V 3 bases and J 5 bases, with 11 bases left between them. CDR1 DFQATT and CDR2 SNEGSKA come from the germline V gene (reference sequence). This CDR3 contains 13 residues. This chain's CDR3 is CSASVTLNNEQFF. Here the CDR3 DNA reads TGCAGTGCTAGTGTGACACTCAACAATGAGCAGTTCTTC.

The gene calls are TRBV20-1 and TRBJ1-1, with TRBD1 identical over 9 bases. The germline gives CDR1 DFQATT, CDR2 SNEGSKA (reference sequence). The CDR3 runs 14 residues. The ends lost 3 bases at V and 8 bases at J; junction bases unmatched: 10. The CDR3, as DNA: TGCAGTGCTAGTAGAGGGACAGGGTACCCCGAAGCTTTCTTT. This gives the protein CSASRGTGYPEAFF.

The chain recombines TRBV24-1 with TRBJ2-3, with 10 bases that match TRBD2. The length of the CDR3 is 16 residues. Per germline, CDR1 KGHDR and CDR2 SFDVKD. After removal of 2 bases from V and 4 bases from J, the junction contained 5 bases not matched to a gene. CDR3 coding DNA: TGTGCCACCAGTGATTCCAGCGGGGGGGCCTCAGATACGCAGTATTTT. Residues: CATSDSSGGASDTQYF.

The chain is built from TRBV6-2 or TRBV6-3 and TRBJ2-7, with D possibly TRBD1 on 5 matching bases. CDR1 is MNHEY, CDR2 SVGEGT, per germline. The CDR3 covers 14 residues. V was clipped by 4 bases and J by 9 bases, with 19 bases between them. CDR3 DNA: TGTGCCAGCAGTTCCAGGGAAAGGAAGGGCGGGCAGTACTTC. Translating it yields CASSSRERKGGQYF.

This sequence joins TRBV6-6 and TRBJ2-3, with TRBD1 as a possible D gene (6 bases). The germline V gene has CDR1 MNHNY and CDR2 SVGAGI (reference sequence). This CDR3 is built from 11 residues. V was clipped by 7 bases and J by 13 bases, with 15 bases between them. The CDR3 reads CASMGSRGKYF. In nucleotides, the CDR3 is TGTGCCAGCATGGGGTCCAGGGGAAAGTATTTT.

The chain joins TRBV30 to TRBJ1-2, with 11 bases that match TRBD1. The CDR3 length is 17 residues. Looked up from germline, CDR1 is GTSNPN and CDR2 is SVGIG (reference sequence). With V trimmed by 0 bases and J by 6 bases, 12 bases remained unmatched. This chain's CDR3 is CAWSVRRTGGEVDGYTF. The CDR3 DNA follows: TGTGCCTGGAGTGTACGCCGGACAGGGGGCGAAGTGGATGGCTACACCTTC.

The chain joins TRBV24-1 to TRBJ2-3; possibly TRBD2 for D (6 bases). The germline CDR1 and CDR2 sequences are KGHDR and SFDVKD. The CDR3 is 13 amino acids. Trimming stripped 5 bases from V and 4 bases from J, with 9 bases between. The DNA for the CDR3 is TGTGCCACCAGTGGCGGGAACGCAGATACGCAGTATTTT. It specifies CATSGGNADTQYF.

For the CDR3, the DNA is TGTGCCAGCAGGACAGGGGAAGAAAACACCATATATTTT. Residues: CASRTGEENTIYF. The chain has TRBV6-5 and TRBJ1-3, with 8 bases matching TRBD1. The V gene's germline CDR1 is MNHEY and CDR2 SVGAGI. Trimming cost V 6 bases and J 6 bases; bases outside gene matches: 4. The CDR3 contains 13 residues.

This chain connects TRBV29-1 to TRBJ2-3; TRBD2 agrees at 14 bases. CDR3 length equals 15 residues. Germline V gives CDR1 SQVTM, CDR2 ANQGSEA. V shed 3 bases and J 2 bases; nucleotides not matched to a gene: 1. The CDR3 reads CSVEGLAGATDTQYF. CDR3 sequence (DNA): TGCAGCGTTGAGGGACTAGCGGGGGCCACAGATACGCAGTATTTT.

This chain links TRBV7-3 with TRBJ2-7; 7 bases align to TRBD1. Germline CDR1 and CDR2: SGHTA and FQGTGA. The CDR3 spans 15 residues. V lost 3 bases and J lost 0; bases outside the gene matches: 5. CDR3 residues: CASSFGQEPSYEQYF. CDR3 DNA sequence: TGTGCCAGCAGCTTCGGACAGGAGCCCTCCTACGAGCAGTACTTC.

The chain recombines TRBV18 with TRBJ1-2, with a tentative D call TRBD1 (6 bases). Germline lookup yields CDR1 KGHSH and CDR2 LQKENI. The length of the CDR3 is 14 residues. V was pared by 9 bases and J by 4 bases, with 18 bases between. In DNA, the CDR3 is TGTGCCAGTTCCCTTTATCAGGGGACCTATGGCTACACCTTC. Amino acid sequence: CASSLYQGTYGYTF.

The chain employs TRBV6-1 and TRBJ1-5; weak D call: TRBD1 (6 bases). The V end was cut by 0 bases, the J end by 4 bases, with 10 bases between. The CDR3 contains 15 residues. Germline CDR1 is MNHNS and CDR2 is SASEGT. The CDR3 loop reads CASSEARGWNQPQHF. The CDR3 DNA is TGTGCCAGCAGTGAAGCCAGGGGTTGGAATCAGCCCCAGCATTTT.

The chain couples TRBV5-1 to TRBJ2-1; 7 bases fit TRBD2. This CDR3 has 15 amino acids. CDR1 SGHRS and CDR2 YFSETQ come from the germline V gene. V shed 0 bases and J 10 bases; nucleotides not matched to a gene: 10. The CDR3 protein is CASSLGGSGIEEQFF. CDR3 coding DNA: TGCGCCAGCAGCTTGGGCGGGAGTGGAATTGAGGAGCAGTTCTTC.

The chain recombines TRBV5-6 with TRBJ1-5; 7 bases match TRBD1. CDR3 size: 16 residues. Germline loops: CDR1 SGHDT, CDR2 YYEEEE. J was trimmed by 0 bases and V by 5 bases; bases with no gene match: 8. The CDR3 region has the DNA TGTGCCAGCAGTTACGGGACAGTGCTTAGCAATCAGCCCCAGCATTTT. Translation gives CASSYGTVLSNQPQHF.